This T cell receptor beta chain originates from a study of vaccination and CD4 T cells after COVID-19. Study conclusions and caveats: Convalescent patients' clones that were vaccine-specific were spike mono-reactive in 304 of 307 cases.

V dropped 3 bases and J dropped 2; count of bases not matched to a gene: 14. Germline CDR1 GTSNPN, CDR2 SVGIG (reference sequence). The CDR3 has 17 residues. As to treatment: approximately 9-day PBMC culture with coronavirus spike peptide pools or control peptides (ViraFEST assay). Comments on this clonotype: The antigen is undetermined.

Oncomine TCR Beta short-read sequencing was applied to DNA from cultured CD4+ T cells. MiXCR was run by TCRdb on the PCR reads, yielding one entry per CDR3 protein. The sample holds just over 15,000 distinct CDR3 sequences, about half seen once. Sample: CD4+ T cells from blood, cultured in vitro, taken before SARS-CoV-2 vaccination. This clonotype was sampled from a human donor who had recovered from COVID-19. This chain uses TRBV30 with TRBJ2-7, with 9 positions matching TRBD2. The CDR3, as DNA: TGTGCCTGGAGCCCACCCCCAAGACTAGCGGTGACCTACGAGCAGTACTTC. It translates to CAWSPPPRLAVTYEQYF.